Listed below are T cell receptor beta chains from one sample, sequenced in a study of blood T cell repertoires in COVID-19. Sequencing used immunoSEQ multiplex PCR; TCRdb keeps in-frame clones, though not all of them. The sample shows 65,000 to 70,000 clones, roughly 82% of them seen only once. Sequenced: peripheral blood. These receptors originate from a man older than 75 with active COVID-19. The CDR3 runs from the conserved cysteine through the conserved F or W. D genes are given only for firm matches. Where a row states a size, it is once, few, many or the class of an expanded clone; other rows omit it.

j_call d_call v_call clone_size cdr3_aa cdr3_nt
TRBJ1-1 - TRBV6-5 once CASSYATGHTEAFF TGTGCCAGCAGTTACGCTACAGGGCACACTGAAGCTTTCTTT
TRBJ1-2 - TRBV19 - CASSIQGIDYGYTF TGTGCCAGTAGTATACAGGGTATCGACTATGGCTACACCTTC
TRBJ2-5 - TRBV12-3/TRBV12-4 - CASSLNRQETQYF TGTGCCAGCAGTTTAAACAGGCAAGAGACCCAGTACTTC
TRBJ1-1 - TRBV7-9 few CASSSPFFVRGETEAFF TGTGCCAGCAGCTCACCGTTTTTCGTGCGGGGGGAGACTGAAGCTTTCTTT
TRBJ1-3 TRBD1 TRBV27 - CASSFRQGSGNTIYF TGTGCCAGCAGTTTCCGACAGGGCTCTGGAAACACCATATATTTT
TRBJ2-6 - TRBV19 - CASINSGFGQGPSGANVLTF TGTGCCAGTATAAACAGCGGGTTTGGGCAGGGTCCCTCTGGGGCCAACGTCCTGACTTTC
TRBJ2-1 TRBD2 TRBV4-2 - CASSQDTLAGVMDNEQFF TGTGCCAGCAGCCAAGATACACTAGCGGGGGTTATGGATAATGAGCAGTTCTTC
TRBJ1-3 - TRBV11-2 few CASSLLVSRAGGGNTIYF TGTGCCAGCAGCTTACTGGTGAGCAGGGCAGGTGGAGGAAACACCATATATTTT
TRBJ2-7 TRBD1 TRBV5-1 - CASSGGTGRTYEQYF TGCGCCAGCAGCGGGGGGACAGGGAGGACCTACGAGCAGTACTTC
TRBJ2-7 TRBD1 TRBV9 medium-sized CASSVADTGGAYEQYF TGTGCCAGCAGCGTAGCTGATACAGGGGGCGCATACGAGCAGTACTTC
TRBJ2-3 - TRBV4-1 - CASSPGGPVPTDTQYF TGCGCCAGCAGCCCGGGGGGCCCGGTTCCCACAGATACGCAGTATTTT
TRBJ2-7 - TRBV28 - CASSPWDTSYEQYF TGTGCCAGCAGTCCGTGGGACACGAGCTACGAGCAGTACTTC
TRBJ1-6 - TRBV14 - CASSQDHRPDTNSPLHF TGTGCCAGCAGCCAAGATCATAGGCCAGACACCAATTCACCCCTCCACTTT
TRBJ2-1 - TRBV7-9 - CASSLESGYNEQFF TGTGCCAGCAGCTTAGAGTCGGGGTACAATGAGCAGTTCTTC
TRBJ1-3 - TRBV7-2 - CASSPPNRRGHSGNTIYF TGTGCCAGCAGCCCCCCCAATCGTCGGGGTCACTCTGGAAACACCATATATTTT
TRBJ2-7 - TRBV23-1 - CASSQGGIDEQYF TGCGCCAGCAGTCAGGGGGGAATCGACGAGCAGTACTTC
TRBJ1-6 TRBD1 TRBV27 - CASREDRDYSPLHF TGTGCCAGCAGGGAGGACAGGGATTATTCACCCCTCCACTTT
TRBJ2-5 TRBD2 TRBV7-9 - CASSPGLAGGETQYF TGTGCCAGCAGCCCAGGACTAGCGGGAGGAGAGACCCAGTACTTC
TRBJ2-3 - TRBV5-1 - CASSSGSLGPDTQYF TGCGCCAGCAGCTCCGGGAGTTTGGGCCCAGATACGCAGTATTTT
TRBJ1-2 TRBD1 TRBV5-1 - CASSSVTTGGNGYTF TGCGCCAGCAGCTCCGTGACGACAGGGGGAAACGGCTACACCTTC
TRBJ1-6 TRBD1 TRBV11-2 - CASSAGTGGSPLHF TGTGCCAGCAGCGCCGGGACAGGAGGTTCACCCCTCCACTTT
TRBJ2-1 TRBD1 TRBV2 - CASRGQGSSYNEQFF TGTGCCAGCAGGGGACAGGGAAGCTCCTACAATGAGCAGTTCTTC
TRBJ2-7 TRBD1 TRBV11-3 - CASSLAGQGYEQYF TGTGCCAGCAGCTTAGCTGGACAGGGCTACGAGCAGTACTTC
TRBJ2-1 - TRBV6-4 once CASSDARVGEQFF TGTGCCAGCAGTGACGCTCGTGTCGGTGAGCAGTTCTTC
TRBJ1-5 - TRBV7-2 - CASSLNGDQPQHF TGTGCCAGCAGCTTAAACGGGGATCAGCCCCAGCATTTT
TRBJ2-1 - TRBV6-5 - CASRQPRGLREQFF TGTGCCAGCAGACAGCCTAGGGGCTTGCGGGAGCAGTTCTTC
TRBJ2-7 TRBD2 TRBV5-1 - CASSPLAGGPFYEQYF TGCGCCAGCAGCCCGTTAGCGGGAGGGCCTTTCTACGAGCAGTACTTC
TRBJ1-5 - TRBV20-1 - CSASRDSNQPQHF TGCAGTGCTAGTCGCGATAGCAATCAGCCCCAGCATTTT
TRBJ1-1 TRBD1 TRBV4-3 once CASSQDLGTGNTEAFF TGCGCCAGCAGCCAAGATTTGGGGACAGGGAACACTGAAGCTTTCTTT
TRBJ2-7 TRBD2 TRBV29-1 - CSVEDPLSGTSGRTYEQYF TGCAGCGTTGAAGATCCGCTTTCGGGGACTAGCGGGAGAACCTACGAGCAGTACTTC
TRBJ2-7 - TRBV5-4 - CASSLADRGGEQYF TGTGCCAGCAGCTTGGCCGATAGAGGCGGGGAGCAGTACTTC
TRBJ1-2 - TRBV19 few CASSRQAYGYTF TGTGCCAGTAGTAGACAGGCATATGGCTACACCTTC
TRBJ2-4 - TRBV3-1/TRBV3-2 - CASSRASGKNIQYF TGTGCCAGCAGTCGGGCGTCAGGGAAAAACATTCAGTACTTC
TRBJ2-7 TRBD1 TRBV15 - CATGTGGSSSYEQYF TGTGCCACCGGGACAGGGGGAAGCAGCTCCTACGAGCAGTACTTC